Below are 5 T cell receptor beta chains sequenced from a single sample in a study of PD-L1 blockade in urothelial cancer. The data were produced by immunoSEQ multiplex PCR, yet TCRdb's version contains in-frame clones alone and is incomplete. The sample contains roughly 63,000 clones, about four fifths of which appear only once. Time point of the sample: pretreatment peripheral blood. Sequences were derived from PBMCs, sampled around atezolizumab (anti-PD-L1) treatment. These receptors all come from a man aged 65 to 79 with urothelial cancer.

The chain links TRBV5-5 to TRBJ1-5; TRBD1 is a possible D gene (6 bases). V lost 0 bases, J lost 9 bases, and 19 bases lay in between. Germline CDR1 is SGHKS and CDR2 is YYEKEE (reference sequence). The CDR3 spans 16 residues. The CDR3 region has the DNA TGTGCCAGCAGCTTGGGGGGGCAGGGTGCTGATTTGCCCCAGCATTTT. Protein sequence: CASSLGGQGADLPQHF.

The chain combines TRBV6-6 with TRBJ2-1; tentative D call: TRBD2 (6 bases). Germline-derived CDR1 and CDR2 are MNHNY and SVGAGI (reference sequence). This CDR3 has 15 amino acids. V was clipped by 10 bases and J by 4 bases, with 20 bases between them. CDR3 sequence: CATRDAWAGYNEQFF. As DNA, the CDR3 is TGTGCCACCCGGGACGCCTGGGCGGGGTACAATGAGCAGTTCTTC.

The rearrangement uses TRBV5-4 and TRBJ1-5, with D perhaps matching TRBD1 (6 bases). The germline V and J ends were trimmed by 5 bases and 5 bases, with 14 bases remaining between them. CDR1 is SGHNT, CDR2 YYREEE, per germline (reference sequence). The CDR3 consists of 14 residues. As DNA, the CDR3 is TGTGCCAGCAGTTCCGGGACAAAAGATCAGCCCCAGCATTTT. It yields the protein CASSSGTKDQPQHF.

The chain employs TRBV19 and TRBJ1-1; TRBD1 might be the D (5 bases). Germline CDR1 and CDR2: LNHDA and SQIVND (reference sequence). The germline V and J ends were trimmed by 2 bases and 4 bases, with 8 bases remaining between them. CDR3 length: 13 residues. CDR3 loop: CASSIRGGTEAFF. DNA of the CDR3: TGTGCCAGTAGTATAAGGGGTGGCACTGAAGCTTTCTTT.

The chain recombines TRBV7-9 with TRBJ1-5, with 7 bases identical to TRBD1. Germline V gene data show CDR1 as SEHNR and CDR2 as FQNEAQ (reference sequence). The V segment lost 5 bases and the J segment 2 bases; nucleotides outside the gene matches: 9. This CDR3 has 16 residues. CDR3 amino acids: CASSPGTGDGNQPQHF. In DNA, the CDR3 is TGTGCCAGCAGCCCCGGAACAGGGGATGGCAATCAGCCCCAGCATTTT.